This T cell receptor beta chain was found in a study of cytomegalovirus exposure and HLA in healthy donors. Amplification used 60 Vbeta primers and 13 Jbeta primers. Sequencing was performed with immunoSEQ multiplex PCR; in TCRdb, only in-frame clones are kept and a portion is missing. This sample has some 120,000 clones; approximately 80% occur once, and the top ten carry 1.8%. CDR1 is SGDLS and CDR2 is YYNGEE in the germline V gene. The CDR3 contains 14 residues. V dropped 0 bases and J dropped 8; count of bases not matched to a gene: 4. This clone has a single count. The source material was PBMCs. The chain uses TRBV9 and TRBJ2-1; 8 bases are shared with TRBD2. The sequence was collected from a man aged 18 to 29 in good health and CMV-seronegative. The CDR3 DNA is TGTGCCAGCAGCGTAGCGGGGGGGGCCTATGAGCAGTTCTTC. This gives the protein CASSVAGGAYEQFF.